This T cell receptor beta chain is drawn from a study of tumor-infiltrating lymphocytes in oesophageal squamous cell carcinoma listed by TCRdb under 2016. This clonotype has just a few counts. The specificity of this receptor is unknown. No qualities accompany the bases; no much larger clone lies one base away. The CDR3 measures 13 amino acids from cysteine to phenylalanine. Kept here is only the CDR3 DNA, which spans 39 bases and is read in frame from base 1. Deletion took 2 bases off V and 2 bases off J, with a span of 6 bases between the germline ends. Receptor amplification or capture employed PCR. Instrument used: Illumina HiSeq 2000. TCRdb took the public reads, trimmed them with fastp at Q25, ran MiXCR for clone calling and kept in-frame beta chains. Every distinct CDR3 protein forms one entry, paired with its most common genes and DNA. Here the sample has over 15,000 distinct CDR3 sequences; about 40% occur a single time. 29% of the sample lies in the top ten.

The sequence links TRBV12-3 or TRBV12-4 to TRBJ1-2, with no confidently assigned D gene. The source of this sequence is a male donor with esophageal squamous cell carcinoma. Sequenced sample: esophageal tumor tissue. The DNA sequence follows: TGTGCCAGCAGTTTATCGGGGAACTATGGCTACACCTTC. Its translation reads: CASSLSGNYGYTF.